This T cell receptor beta chain originates from a study of OX40 agonist ivuxolimab in advanced cancers. J lost 3 bases, V lost 7 bases, and 5 bases had no gene match. Per the germline V gene, CDR1 is WNHNN and CDR2 is SYGVQD (reference sequence). The CDR3 has 14 amino acids. Sequencing was performed with immunoSEQ multiplex PCR; in TCRdb, only in-frame clones are kept and a portion is missing. The table has some 25,000 clones, about 85% seen once. J is TRBJ2-7 and V is TRBV10-1; 11 positions agree with TRBD2. The sequences come from CD4+ or CD8+ T cells sorted from blood, collected in a trial of the OX40 agonist ivuxolimab. The sequence derives from an adult with an advanced solid tumor such as melanoma, head and neck, liver or kidney cancer. In DNA, the CDR3 is TGCGCCAGCACAGTAGCGGGGGGGATCTACGAGCAGTACTTC. It encodes CASTVAGGIYEQYF.